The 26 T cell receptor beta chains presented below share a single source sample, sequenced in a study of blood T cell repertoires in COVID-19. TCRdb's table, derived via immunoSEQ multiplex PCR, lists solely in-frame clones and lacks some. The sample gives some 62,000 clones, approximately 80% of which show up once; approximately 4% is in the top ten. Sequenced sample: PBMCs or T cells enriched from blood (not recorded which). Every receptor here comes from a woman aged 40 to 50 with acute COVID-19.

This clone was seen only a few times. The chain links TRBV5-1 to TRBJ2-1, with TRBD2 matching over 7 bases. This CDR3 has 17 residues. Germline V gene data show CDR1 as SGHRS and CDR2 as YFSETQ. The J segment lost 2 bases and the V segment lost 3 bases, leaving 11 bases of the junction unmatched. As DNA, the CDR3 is TGCGCCAGCAGCTCCCGGGGGGTGTCAGGCCCCTACAATGAGCAGTTCTTC. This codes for CASSSRGVSGPYNEQFF.

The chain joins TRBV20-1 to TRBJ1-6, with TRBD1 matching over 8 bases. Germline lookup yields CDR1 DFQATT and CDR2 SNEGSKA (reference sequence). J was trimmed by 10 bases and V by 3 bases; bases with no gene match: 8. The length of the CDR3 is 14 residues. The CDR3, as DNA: TGCAGTGCTAGTGAACGACAGGGGTTATCACCCCTCCACTTT. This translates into CSASERQGLSPLHF.

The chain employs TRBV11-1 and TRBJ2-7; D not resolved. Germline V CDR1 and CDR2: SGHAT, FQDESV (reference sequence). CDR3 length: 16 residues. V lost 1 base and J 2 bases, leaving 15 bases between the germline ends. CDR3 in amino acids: CASSLGESFLPYEQYF. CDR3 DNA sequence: TGTGCCAGCAGCTTAGGCGAGTCATTCCTTCCCTACGAGCAGTACTTC.

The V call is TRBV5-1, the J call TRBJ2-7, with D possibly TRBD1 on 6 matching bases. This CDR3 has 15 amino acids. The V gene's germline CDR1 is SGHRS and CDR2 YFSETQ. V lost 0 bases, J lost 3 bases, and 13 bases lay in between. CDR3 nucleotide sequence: TGCGCCAGCAGCTTGGAAGGGGGTTTAATCTACGAGCAGTACGTC. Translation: CASSLEGGLIYEQYV.

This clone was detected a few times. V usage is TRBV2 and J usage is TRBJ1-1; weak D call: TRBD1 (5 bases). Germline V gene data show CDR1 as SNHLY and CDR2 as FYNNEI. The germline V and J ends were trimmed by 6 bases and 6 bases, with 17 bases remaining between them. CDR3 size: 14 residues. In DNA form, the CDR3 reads TGTGCCAGCAGCTCCTCGGCAGGGCGAGCTGAAGCTTTCTTT. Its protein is CASSSSAGRAEAFF.

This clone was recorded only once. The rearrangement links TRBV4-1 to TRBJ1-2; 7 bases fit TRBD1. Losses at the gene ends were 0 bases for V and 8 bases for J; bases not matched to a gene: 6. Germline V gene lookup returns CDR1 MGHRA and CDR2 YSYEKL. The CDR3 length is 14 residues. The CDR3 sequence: CASSQDLAGGGYTF. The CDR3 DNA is TGCGCCAGCAGCCAAGATCTGGCAGGGGGAGGCTACACCTTC.

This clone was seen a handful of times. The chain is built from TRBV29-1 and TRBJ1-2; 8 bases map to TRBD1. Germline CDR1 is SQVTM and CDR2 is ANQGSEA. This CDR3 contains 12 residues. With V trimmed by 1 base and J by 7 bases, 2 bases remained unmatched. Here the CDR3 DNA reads TGCAGCGTTGAAGGGACAGGGATTGGCTACACCTTC. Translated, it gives CSVEGTGIGYTF.

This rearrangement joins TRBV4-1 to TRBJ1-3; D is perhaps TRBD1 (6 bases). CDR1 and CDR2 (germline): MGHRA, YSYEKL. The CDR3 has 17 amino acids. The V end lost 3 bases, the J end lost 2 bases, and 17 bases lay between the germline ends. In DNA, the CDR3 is TGCGCCAGCAGCCACCCGGCCAGGGGCCTAGCTGGAAACACCATATATTTT. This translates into CASSHPARGLAGNTIYF.

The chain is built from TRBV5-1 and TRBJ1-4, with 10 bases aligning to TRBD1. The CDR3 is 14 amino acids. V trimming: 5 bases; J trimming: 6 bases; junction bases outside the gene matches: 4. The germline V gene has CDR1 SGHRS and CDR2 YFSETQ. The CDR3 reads CASRPGTGDEKLFF. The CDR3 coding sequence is TGCGCCAGCAGACCCGGGACAGGGGATGAAAAACTGTTTTTT.

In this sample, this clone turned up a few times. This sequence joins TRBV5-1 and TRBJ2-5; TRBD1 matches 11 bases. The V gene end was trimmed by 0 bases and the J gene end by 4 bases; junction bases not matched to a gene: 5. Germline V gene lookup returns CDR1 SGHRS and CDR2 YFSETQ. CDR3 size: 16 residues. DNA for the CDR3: TGCGCCAGCAGCTTGGTGCCCGGGACAGGGGGAGAGACCCAGTACTTC. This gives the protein CASSLVPGTGGETQYF.

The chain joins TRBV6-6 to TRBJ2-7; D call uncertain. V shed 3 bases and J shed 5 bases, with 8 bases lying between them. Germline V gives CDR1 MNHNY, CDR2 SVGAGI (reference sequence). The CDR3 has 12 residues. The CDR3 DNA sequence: TGTGCCAGCAGTTATTCGGGTCACGAGCAGTACTTC. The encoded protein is CASSYSGHEQYF.

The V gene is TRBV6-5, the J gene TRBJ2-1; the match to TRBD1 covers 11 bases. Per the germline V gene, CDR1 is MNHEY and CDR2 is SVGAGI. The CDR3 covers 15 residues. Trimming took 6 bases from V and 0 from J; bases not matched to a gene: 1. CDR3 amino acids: CASRGQGGSYNEQFF. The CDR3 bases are TGTGCCAGCAGGGGACAGGGGGGCTCCTACAATGAGCAGTTCTTC.

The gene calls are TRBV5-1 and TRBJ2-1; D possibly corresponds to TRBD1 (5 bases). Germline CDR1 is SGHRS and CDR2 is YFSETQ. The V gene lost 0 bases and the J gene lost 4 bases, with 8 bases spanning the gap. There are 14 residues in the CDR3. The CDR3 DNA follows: TGCGCCAGCAGCTTGGCCGACAGATACAATGAGCAGTTCTTC. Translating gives CASSLADRYNEQFF.

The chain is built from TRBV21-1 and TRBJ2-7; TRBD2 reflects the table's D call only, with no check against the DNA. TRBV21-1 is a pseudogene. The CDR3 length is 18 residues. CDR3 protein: CASSKSGGKAQRGGEQYV. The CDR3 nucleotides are TGTGCCAGCAGCAAAAGCGGTGGTAAAGCCCAAAGGGGGGGCGAGCAGTACGTC.

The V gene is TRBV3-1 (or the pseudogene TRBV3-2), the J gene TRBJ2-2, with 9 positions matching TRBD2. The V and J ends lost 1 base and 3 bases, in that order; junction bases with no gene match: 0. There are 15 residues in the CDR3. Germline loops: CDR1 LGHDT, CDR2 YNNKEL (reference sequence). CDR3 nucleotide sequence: TGTGCCAGCAGCCAAGTAGCGGGGGACACCGGGGAGCTGTTTTTT. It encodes CASSQVAGDTGELFF.

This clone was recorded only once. The CDR3 is CASSQGDRPQHF. In DNA form, the CDR3 reads TGCGCCAGCAGCCAAGGGGACAGGCCCCAGCATTTT. The J gene is TRBJ1-5, the V gene TRBV4-1, with TRBD1 matching over 7 bases. The CDR3 runs to 12 residues. Germline-derived CDR1 and CDR2 are MGHRA and YSYEKL. J was trimmed by 9 bases and V by 1 base; bases with no gene match: 0.

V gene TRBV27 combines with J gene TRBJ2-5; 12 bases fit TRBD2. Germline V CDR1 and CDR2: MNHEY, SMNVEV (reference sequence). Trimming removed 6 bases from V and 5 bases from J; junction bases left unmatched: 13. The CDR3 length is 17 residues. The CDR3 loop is CASSPQLAGGWVETQYF. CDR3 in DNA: TGTGCCAGCAGCCCCCAACTAGCGGGAGGTTGGGTGGAGACCCAGTACTTC.

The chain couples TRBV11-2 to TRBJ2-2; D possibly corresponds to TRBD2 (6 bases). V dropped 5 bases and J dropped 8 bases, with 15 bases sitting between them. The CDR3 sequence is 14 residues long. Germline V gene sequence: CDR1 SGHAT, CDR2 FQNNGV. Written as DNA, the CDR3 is TGTGCCAGCAGCCTCCGGCCCAGCGGGGGGGAGCTGTTTTTT. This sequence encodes CASSLRPSGGELFF.

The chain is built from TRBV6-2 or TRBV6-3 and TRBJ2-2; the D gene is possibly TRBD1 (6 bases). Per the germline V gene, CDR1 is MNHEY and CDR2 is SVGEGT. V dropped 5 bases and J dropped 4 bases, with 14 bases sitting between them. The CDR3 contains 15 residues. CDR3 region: CASSPNRVLTGELFF. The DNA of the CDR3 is TGTGCCAGCAGTCCAAACAGGGTACTCACCGGGGAGCTGTTTTTT.

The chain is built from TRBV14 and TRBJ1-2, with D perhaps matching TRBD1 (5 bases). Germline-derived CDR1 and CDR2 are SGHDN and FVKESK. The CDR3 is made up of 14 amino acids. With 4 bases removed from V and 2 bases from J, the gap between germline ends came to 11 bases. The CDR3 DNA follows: TGTGCCAGCAGCCGGGGGGTGATGAACTATGGCTACACCTTC. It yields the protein CASSRGVMNYGYTF.

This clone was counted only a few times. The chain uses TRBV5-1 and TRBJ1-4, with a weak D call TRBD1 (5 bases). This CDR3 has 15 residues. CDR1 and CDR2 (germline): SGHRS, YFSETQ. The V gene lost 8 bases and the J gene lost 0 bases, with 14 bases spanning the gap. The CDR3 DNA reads TGCGCCAGGGGGGGAAAGGCCGCAACTAATGAAAAACTGTTTTTT. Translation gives CARGGKAATNEKLFF.

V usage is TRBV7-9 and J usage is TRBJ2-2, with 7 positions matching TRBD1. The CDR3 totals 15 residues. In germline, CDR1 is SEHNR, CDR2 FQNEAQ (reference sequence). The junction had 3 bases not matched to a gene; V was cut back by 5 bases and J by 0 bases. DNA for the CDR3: TGTGCCAGCAGCCTGACAGGGTCGAACACCGGGGAGCTGTTTTTT. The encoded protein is CASSLTGSNTGELFF.

The CDR3 is CASSSLVGTGELFF. The CDR3 nucleotides are TGTGCCAGCAGCTCACTAGTAGGAACCGGGGAGCTGTTTTTT. The gene calls are TRBV7-9 and TRBJ2-2; D is perhaps TRBD2 (5 bases). V lost 4 bases and J 5 bases, leaving 11 bases between the germline ends. The CDR3 contains 14 residues. CDR1 SEHNR and CDR2 FQNEAQ come from the germline V gene (reference sequence).

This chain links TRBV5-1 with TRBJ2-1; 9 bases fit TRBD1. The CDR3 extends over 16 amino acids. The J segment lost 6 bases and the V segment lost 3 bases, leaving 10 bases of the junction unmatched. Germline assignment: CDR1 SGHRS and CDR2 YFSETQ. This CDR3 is CASSSQTGTGSNEQFF. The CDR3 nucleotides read TGCGCCAGCAGCTCACAAACCGGGACAGGGTCCAATGAGCAGTTCTTC.

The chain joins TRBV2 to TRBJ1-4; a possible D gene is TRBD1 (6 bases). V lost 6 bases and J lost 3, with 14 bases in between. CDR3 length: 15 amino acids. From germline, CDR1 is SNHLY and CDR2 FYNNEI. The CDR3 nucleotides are TGTGCCAGCAGGGTCTCGGACAGAGCTAATGAAAAACTGTTTTTT. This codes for CASRVSDRANEKLFF.

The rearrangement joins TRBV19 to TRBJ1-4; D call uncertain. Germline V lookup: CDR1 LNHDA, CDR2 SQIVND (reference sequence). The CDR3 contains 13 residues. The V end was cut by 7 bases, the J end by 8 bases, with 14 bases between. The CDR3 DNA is TGTGCCAGTACCTCCGGAGGTATAGAAAAACTGTTTTTT. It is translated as CASTSGGIEKLFF.